These T cell receptor beta chains were read from a single sample in a study of immune evolution from preneoplasia to lung adenocarcinoma. Here immunoSEQ multiplex PCR was the method, and the copy in TCRdb shows in-frame clones only, minus some. The sample contains about 8,200 clones, approximately 75% of which appear only once. Sequencing was done on a sample of FFPE adjacent normal lung tissue. The receptors here all came from a person aged 55-80 years with lung adenocarcinoma. Each CDR3 is given with its conserved first and last residue. A D gene is named only where the DNA matches it firmly. The size of a clone is reported for some rows only, either as once, few or many, or as a class for expanded clones.

>NA|TRBV6-5|TRBJ1-2|NA|13
CASSKTANYGYTF
TGTGCCAGCAGCAAAACAGCTAACTATGGCTACACCTTC
>few|TRBV5-1|TRBJ2-5|TRBD2|18
CASSLAPGLAGVQETQYF
TGCGCCAGCAGCTTGGCCCCGGGACTAGCGGGAGTCCAAGAGACCCAGTACTTC
>NA|TRBV28|TRBJ1-1|TRBD1|14
CASRPAGGYTEAFF
TGTGCCAGCAGACCAGCAGGGGGCTACACTGAAGCTTTCTTT
>NA|TRBV7-8|TRBJ1-3|NA|15
CASSLGGYSGNTIYF
TGTGCCAGCAGCTTAGGCGGCTACTCTGGAAACACCATATATTTT
>NA|TRBV4-1|TRBJ1-1|NA|14
CASSQGGAATEAFF
TGCGCCAGCAGCCAAGGGGGGGCGGCCACTGAAGCTTTCTTT
>once|TRBV6-5|TRBJ2-5|TRBD2|15
CASTALAGGGETQYF
TGTGCCAGCACTGCACTAGCGGGGGGAGGAGAGACCCAGTACTTC
>NA|TRBV30|TRBJ1-2|NA|12
CASNTGNYGYTF
TGTGCCTCCAACACAGGGAACTATGGCTACACCTTC
>NA|TRBV6-6|TRBJ1-2|NA|15
CASSTETGYRYGYTF
TGTGCCAGCAGCACGGAGACGGGATATCGGTATGGCTACACCTTC
>NA|TRBV19|TRBJ2-5|NA|12
CASSSGAETQYF
TGTGCCAGTAGTTCCGGGGCCGAGACCCAGTACTTC
>NA|TRBV9|TRBJ2-7|NA|15
CASSVGAGATGEQYF
TGTGCCAGCAGCGTAGGGGCAGGGGCGACGGGCGAGCAGTACTTC
>NA|TRBV11-2|TRBJ2-7|NA|15
CASSLTGSQSDEQYF
TGTGCCAGCAGCTTGACAGGAAGCCAATCGGACGAGCAGTACTTC
>few|TRBV7-2|TRBJ2-7|NA|15
CASSLRRGRVYEQYF
TGTGCCAGCAGTCTTAGAAGGGGCAGGGTATACGAGCAGTACTTC
>NA|TRBV2|TRBJ1-5|TRBD1|14
CASSGTGQNQPQHF
TGTGCCAGCAGTGGGACAGGGCAGAATCAGCCCCAGCATTTT
>NA|TRBV19|TRBJ2-3|TRBD2|14
CASRESGTTDTQYF
TGTGCCAGCCGAGAGAGCGGGACCACAGATACGCAGTATTTT
>NA|TRBV29-1|TRBJ2-2|NA|13
CSVDNQNTGELFF
TGCAGCGTTGATAACCAGAACACCGGGGAGCTGTTTTTT
>NA|TRBV10-3|TRBJ1-5|TRBD1|14
CATRTGSGEQPQHF
TGTGCCACCAGGACAGGGTCAGGGGAACAGCCCCAGCATTTT
>NA|TRBV7-3|TRBJ1-1|TRBD1|14
CASSPGTGATEAFF
TGTGCCAGCAGCCCTGGGACAGGGGCGACTGAAGCTTTCTTT
>NA|TRBV7-9|TRBJ2-5|NA|11
CASSNQETQYF
TGTGCCAGCAGCAACCAGGAGACCCAGTACTTC